The clone carrying this TCR beta chain was observed a handful of times. Its antigen is as yet unknown. The data belong to a study of T cells after yellow fever vaccination. Broader study findings: The study re-detected most primary-vaccination clones after the booster (under 97% CD4, 85% to 90% CD8). Weaker, the secondary response had a peak occurring faster, on day 5 versus 15.

V lost 1 base, J lost 0 bases, and 6 bases lay in between. The CDR3 runs to 15 residues. In germline, CDR1 is MDHEN, CDR2 SYDVKM. TCRdb re-analysed the 5' RACE reads in MiXCR, keeping a single row per CDR3 protein. The sample holds some 350,000 distinct CDR3 sequences; 8.7% are singletons and the top ten take 15% to 20%. The sequence was obtained from a man aged 18 to 29 who received the YFV17D yellow fever vaccine. The rearrangement uses TRBV28 and TRBJ1-4; D is unresolved. This specimen consisted of PBMCs, obtained on the day of the first yellow fever vaccination. The DNA for the CDR3 is TGTGCCAGCAGTTTATCGGGCGCAACTAATGAAAAACTGTTTTTT. Its translation is CASSLSGATNEKLFF.